Shown below are 18 T cell receptor beta chains from a single sample sequenced in a study of blood T cell repertoires in COVID-19. The protocol was immunoSEQ multiplex PCR, while the TCRdb copy is restricted to in-frame clones and leaves out a portion. In the table there are 200,000 to 250,000 clones, less than 90% of which are singletons. The sequencing sample was made of PBMCs or T cells enriched from blood (not recorded which). Receptors were obtained from a woman aged 25 to 39 who had recovered from COVID-19.

This rearrangement joins TRBV9 to TRBJ2-7; TRBD1 is a possible D gene (5 bases). Germline V gene data show CDR1 as SGDLS and CDR2 as YYNGEE. This CDR3 contains 16 residues. V lost 2 bases, J lost 0 bases, and 15 bases lay in between. The CDR3 is CASSVPQGGHSYEQYF. The CDR3 nucleotides read TGTGCCAGCAGCGTCCCCCAGGGCGGACACTCCTACGAGCAGTACTTC. The full variable domain, in which reference TRBV9 and TRBJ2-7 provide the parts outside the CDR3, is DSGVTQTPKHLITATGQRVTLRCSPRSGDLSVYWYQQSLDQGLQFLIQYYNGEERAKGNILERFSAQQFPDLHSELNLSSLELGDSALYFCASSVPQGGHSYEQYFGPGTRLTVT.

The V call is TRBV7-3, the J call TRBJ2-1; D is unresolved. The germline V gene encodes CDR1 SGHTA and CDR2 FQGTGA. This CDR3 has 13 amino acids. Trimming cost V 1 base and J 4 bases, with 5 bases left between them. CDR3 sequence (DNA): TGTGCCAGCAGCTTAAACAGTTACAATGAGCAGTTCTTC. Translated: CASSLNSYNEQFF.

J is TRBJ2-2 and V is TRBV6-5; 7 positions match TRBD2. Trimming took 6 bases from V and 0 from J; bases not matched to a gene: 4. CDR3 size: 15 residues. Germline CDR1 is MNHEY and CDR2 is SVGAGI. CDR3 nucleotide sequence: TGTGCCAGCAGAGAGGCGGGGGCGAACACCGGGGAGCTGTTTTTT. Translated, it gives CASREAGANTGELFF.

The chain uses TRBV5-4 and TRBJ1-1, with D perhaps TRBD1 (5 bases). V lost 0 bases and J 3 bases, leaving 12 bases between the germline ends. Germline-derived CDR1 and CDR2 are SGHNT and YYREEE (reference sequence). This CDR3 contains 15 residues. Written as DNA, the CDR3 is TGTGCCAGCAGCTTGGGCTCGGAGGGGTACACTGAAGCTTTCTTT. It translates to CASSLGSEGYTEAFF.

V is TRBV7-9 and J is TRBJ2-7, with 9 bases that match TRBD2. After removal of 5 bases from V and 6 bases from J, the junction contained 8 bases not matched to a gene. In germline, CDR1 is SEHNR, CDR2 FQNEAQ (reference sequence). CDR3 length equals 14 residues. CDR3 in amino acids: CASSPTAGLAEQYF. CDR3 coding DNA: TGTGCCAGCAGCCCTACTGCGGGACTAGCCGAGCAGTACTTC.

The chain uses TRBV7-2 and TRBJ1-2; 7 positions match TRBD1. Germline trimming cut 5 bases from V and 2 bases from J; bases unmatched to any gene: 8. The CDR3 runs 15 residues. Germline V gene data show CDR1 as SGHTA and CDR2 as FQGNSA. This chain's CDR3 is CASSIPGQPNYGYTF. For the CDR3, the DNA is TGTGCCAGCAGCATCCCGGGACAGCCAAACTATGGCTACACCTTC.

The chain has TRBV27 and TRBJ1-4; D gene uncertain. This CDR3 has 15 residues. With 0 bases removed from V and 7 bases from J, the gap between germline ends came to 12 bases. Germline CDR1 reads MNHEY; CDR2 reads SMNVEV (reference sequence). The CDR3 loop is CASSLSSGVGEKLFF. The CDR3 DNA is TGTGCCAGCAGTTTATCGTCCGGGGTCGGTGAAAAACTGTTTTTT.

With regard to this clone: The sample contains more than one DNA sequence encoding this CDR3. CDR3 sequence reads: CASSVRGTGELFF. The CDR3, as DNA: TGTGCCAGCAGCGTCCGAGGCACCGGGGAGCTGTTTTTT. The chain carries TRBV9 and TRBJ2-2; D not resolved. Trimming cost V 2 bases and J 4 bases, with 6 bases left between them. The CDR3 is 13 residues long. Germline assignment: CDR1 SGDLS and CDR2 YYNGEE.

The rearrangement links TRBV7-2 to TRBJ2-1, with TRBD2 identical over 8 bases. Losses at the gene ends were 6 bases for V and 2 bases for J; bases not matched to a gene: 6. This CDR3 is built from 15 residues. CDR1 is SGHTA, CDR2 FQGNSA, per germline. This CDR3 is CASRLEAGAYNEQFF. CDR3 DNA: TGTGCCAGCAGACTTGAAGCGGGGGCCTACAATGAGCAGTTCTTC.

This clone was recorded a few times. CDR3 protein: CASTRDRVANEQYF. CDR3 DNA sequence: TGCGCCAGCACTCGAGACAGGGTCGCGAACGAGCAGTACTTC. V gene TRBV23-1 combines with J gene TRBJ2-7; 7 bases are shared with TRBD1. TRBV23-1 is an ORF for which the function is uncertain. CDR3 length equals 14 residues. The V segment lost 7 bases and the J segment 5 bases; nucleotides outside the gene matches: 11.

V is TRBV10-2 and J is TRBJ2-1; 11 bases align to TRBD2. The CDR3 has 15 amino acids. Germline V gene sequence: CDR1 WSHSY, CDR2 SAAADI. The V segment lost 6 bases and the J segment 3 bases; nucleotides outside the gene matches: 4. The CDR3 spells CASSATSGGYNEQFF. CDR3 bases: TGCGCCAGCAGCGCAACTAGCGGGGGCTACAATGAGCAGTTCTTC.

The chain carries TRBV5-1 and TRBJ2-2, with D possibly being TRBD2 (5 bases). The V and J ends lost 4 bases and 2 bases respectively, with 9 bases between them. The CDR3 runs 14 residues. Germline V gene sequence: CDR1 SGHRS, CDR2 YFSETQ. CDR3 sequence: CASSPGINTGELFF. In DNA form, the CDR3 reads TGCGCCAGCAGCCCGGGGATTAACACCGGGGAGCTGTTTTTT.

The chain links TRBV27 to TRBJ1-4; D is ambiguous. CDR1 is MNHEY and CDR2 is SMNVEV in the germline V gene (reference sequence). Trimming stripped 4 bases from V and 6 bases from J, with 15 bases between. The CDR3 contains 15 residues. DNA of the CDR3: TGTGCCAGCAGTTCCATGGGAGAAGCCGATGAAAAACTGTTTTTT. This sequence encodes CASSSMGEADEKLFF.

This chain links TRBV7-8 with TRBJ2-7; 11 bases map to TRBD2. Germline assignment: CDR1 SGHVS and CDR2 FQNEAQ. V shed 5 bases, J shed 6 bases, and the junction held 9 bases outside the gene matches. The CDR3 loop spans 15 amino acids. The CDR3 protein is CASSPIAGGFSEQYF. CDR3 DNA sequence: TGTGCCAGCAGCCCTATAGCGGGGGGGTTTAGCGAGCAGTACTTC.

V is TRBV13 and J is TRBJ1-5; 11 bases match TRBD1. The CDR3 contains 14 residues. Germline trimming cut 5 bases from V and 6 bases from J; bases unmatched to any gene: 3. Germline V CDR1 and CDR2: PRHDT, FYEKMQ (reference sequence). The CDR3 nucleotides read TGTGCCAGCAGCCTCGGACAGGGGGCTCAGCCCCAGCATTTT. It yields the protein CASSLGQGAQPQHF.

The chain joins TRBV10-3 to TRBJ1-1, with D perhaps TRBD1 (6 bases). This CDR3 has 15 amino acids. Germline values: CDR1 ENHRY, CDR2 SYGVKD. The ends were cut back, 5 bases at V and 3 bases at J, with 16 bases in the middle. CDR3 sequence reads: CAISIRVGADTEAFF. The CDR3, as DNA: TGTGCCATCAGTATAAGGGTGGGGGCGGACACTGAAGCTTTCTTT.

The rearrangement links TRBV4-3 to TRBJ2-1, with D perhaps matching TRBD1 (6 bases). The ends were cut back, 5 bases at V and 1 base at J, with 21 bases in the middle. The CDR3 extends over 18 amino acids. Germline lookup yields CDR1 LGHNA and CDR2 YSLEER. CDR3 region: CASSSPPGVASSYNEQFF. The CDR3 DNA reads TGCGCCAGCAGCTCTCCTCCAGGGGTCGCTTCGTCCTACAATGAGCAGTTCTTC.

This chain uses TRBV9 with TRBJ2-1; TRBD2 aligns across 13 bases. The CDR3 has 16 residues. The germline CDR1 and CDR2 sequences are SGDLS and YYNGEE. Losses at the gene ends were 3 bases for V and 8 bases for J; bases not matched to a gene: 8. The CDR3 DNA is TGTGCCAGCAGCGCTAGACGACTAGCGGGGGGCCATGAGCAGTTCTTC. Encoded protein: CASSARRLAGGHEQFF.